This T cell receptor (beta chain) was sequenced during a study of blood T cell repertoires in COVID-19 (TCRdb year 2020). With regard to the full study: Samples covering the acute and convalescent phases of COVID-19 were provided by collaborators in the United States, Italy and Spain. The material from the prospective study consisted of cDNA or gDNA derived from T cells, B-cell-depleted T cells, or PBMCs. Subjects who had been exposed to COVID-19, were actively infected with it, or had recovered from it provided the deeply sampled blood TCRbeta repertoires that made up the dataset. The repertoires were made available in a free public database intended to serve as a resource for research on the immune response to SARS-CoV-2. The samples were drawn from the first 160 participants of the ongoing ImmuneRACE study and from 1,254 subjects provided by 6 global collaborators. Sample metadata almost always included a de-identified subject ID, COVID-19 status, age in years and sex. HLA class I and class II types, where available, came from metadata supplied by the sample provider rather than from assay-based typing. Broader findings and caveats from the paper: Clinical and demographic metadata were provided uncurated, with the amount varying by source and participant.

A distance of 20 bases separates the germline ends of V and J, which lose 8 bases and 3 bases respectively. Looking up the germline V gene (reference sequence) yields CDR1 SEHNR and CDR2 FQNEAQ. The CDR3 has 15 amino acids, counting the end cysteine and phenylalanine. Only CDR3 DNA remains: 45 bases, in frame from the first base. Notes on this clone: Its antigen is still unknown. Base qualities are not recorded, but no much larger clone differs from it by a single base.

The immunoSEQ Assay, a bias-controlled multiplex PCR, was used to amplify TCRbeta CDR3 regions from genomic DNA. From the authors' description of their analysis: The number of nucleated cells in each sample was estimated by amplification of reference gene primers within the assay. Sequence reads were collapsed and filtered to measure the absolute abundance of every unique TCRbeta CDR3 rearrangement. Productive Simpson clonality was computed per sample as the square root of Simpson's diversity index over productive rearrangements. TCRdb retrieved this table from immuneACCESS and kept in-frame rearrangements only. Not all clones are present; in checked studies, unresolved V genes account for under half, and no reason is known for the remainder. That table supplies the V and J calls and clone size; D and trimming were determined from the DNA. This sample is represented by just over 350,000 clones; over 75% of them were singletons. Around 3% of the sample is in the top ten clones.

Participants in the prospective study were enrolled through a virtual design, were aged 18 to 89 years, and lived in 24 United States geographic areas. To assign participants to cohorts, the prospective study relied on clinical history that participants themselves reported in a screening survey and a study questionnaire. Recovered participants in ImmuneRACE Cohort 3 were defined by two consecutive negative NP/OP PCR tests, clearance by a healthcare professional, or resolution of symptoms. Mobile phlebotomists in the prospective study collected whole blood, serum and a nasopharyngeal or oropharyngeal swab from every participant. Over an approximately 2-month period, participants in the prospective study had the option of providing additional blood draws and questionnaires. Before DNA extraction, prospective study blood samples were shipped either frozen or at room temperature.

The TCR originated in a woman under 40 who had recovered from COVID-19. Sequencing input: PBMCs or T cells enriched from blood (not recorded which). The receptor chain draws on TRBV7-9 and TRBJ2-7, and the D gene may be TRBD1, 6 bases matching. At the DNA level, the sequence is TGTGCCAGCGCTGATGGGGGCCGGGTAGACTACGAGCAGTACTTC. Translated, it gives CASADGGRVDYEQYF.